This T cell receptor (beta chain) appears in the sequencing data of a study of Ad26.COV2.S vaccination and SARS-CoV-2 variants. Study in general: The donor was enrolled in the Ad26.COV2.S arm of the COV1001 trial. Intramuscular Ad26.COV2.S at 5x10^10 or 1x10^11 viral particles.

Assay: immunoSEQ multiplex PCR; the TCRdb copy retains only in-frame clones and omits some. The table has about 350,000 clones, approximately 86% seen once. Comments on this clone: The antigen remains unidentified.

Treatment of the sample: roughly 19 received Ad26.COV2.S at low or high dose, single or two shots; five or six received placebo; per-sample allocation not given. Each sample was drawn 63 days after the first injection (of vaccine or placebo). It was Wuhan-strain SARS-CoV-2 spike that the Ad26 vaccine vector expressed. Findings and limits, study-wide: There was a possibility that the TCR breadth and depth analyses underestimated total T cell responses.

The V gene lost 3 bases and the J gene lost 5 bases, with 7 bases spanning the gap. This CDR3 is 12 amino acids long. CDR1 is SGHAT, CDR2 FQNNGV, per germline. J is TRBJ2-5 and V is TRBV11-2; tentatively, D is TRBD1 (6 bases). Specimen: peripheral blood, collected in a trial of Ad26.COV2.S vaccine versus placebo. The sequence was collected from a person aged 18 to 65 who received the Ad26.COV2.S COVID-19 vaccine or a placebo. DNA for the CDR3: TGTGCCAGCAGCTTGAGGGGGGAGACCCAGTACTTC. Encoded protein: CASSLRGETQYF.